The entry below describes one TCR beta chain. As yet, its antigen is unknown. CDR1 MNHNS and CDR2 SASEGT come from the germline V gene. This CDR3 spans 15 amino acids. Trimming removed 2 bases from V and 1 base from J, with 8 bases in between. The data derive from a study of cytomegalovirus exposure and HLA in healthy donors. Overall study findings and caveats: Many donors shared some public TCRs, even though most TCR sequences were rare. In vitro, a few CMV-associated chains proved specific for CMV antigens.

Method: immunoSEQ multiplex PCR; TCRdb's copy keeps in-frame clones and lacks some. The data contain 100,000 to 150,000 clones, 80% to 90% of them singletons. The V gene is TRBV6-1, the J gene TRBJ2-2; perhaps TRBD1 as D (6 bases). This TCR derives from a young woman in good health and CMV-seronegative. Input material: PBMCs. CDR3 DNA: TGTGCCAGCAGTGAATGGGGACAGAACACCGGGGAGCTGTTTTTT. It specifies CASSEWGQNTGELFF.